One and the same sample provided the 26 T cell receptor beta chains below, sequenced in a study of human T cells and chemical hapten exposure. A single record per CDR3 protein comes from TCRdb applying MiXCR to the RACE reads. The table records fewer than 45,000 distinct CDR3 sequences, over 3.5% of them present only once. As to time point: patch test 1, 2 weeks after DPC sensitization. The treatment: therapeutic diphenylcyclopropenone sensitization with weekly scalp DPC. Unfractionated whole blood yielded the extracted total RNA. Material: whole blood, obtained in connection with sensitization to the hapten diphenylcyclopropenone (DPC). The receptors here all came from a man aged 50-60 years with alopecia areata. Some clones in this sample may be carry-over from other donors' samples.

Turning to this clonotype: Possible read error: a much larger clone is one base away. The J gene is TRBJ2-7, the V gene TRBV7-8; tentatively, D is TRBD1 or TRBD2 (6 bases each). This CDR3 contains 15 residues. Germline V CDR1 and CDR2: SGHVS, FQNEAQ. The V gene lost 2 bases and the J gene lost 9 bases, with 20 bases spanning the gap. CDR3 sequence (DNA): TGTGCCAGCAGCTTACCGAGGGGGGCCTTGGGCGGGCAGTACTTC. Translated, it gives CASSLPRGALGGQYF.

This rearrangement joins TRBV10-3 to TRBJ1-6; tentative D call: TRBD1 (5 bases). The CDR3 has 14 residues. V lost 10 bases and J 10 bases, leaving 20 bases between the germline ends. Per germline, CDR1 ENHRY and CDR2 SYGVKD. The CDR3 coding sequence is TGTGCCACCTCTCCGGGACCTTCCGAGTCACCCCTCCACTTT. Protein: CATSPGPSESPLHF.

J is TRBJ1-2 and V is TRBV24-1; D is perhaps TRBD1 (6 bases). Germline CDR1 reads KGHDR; CDR2 reads SFDVKD. V was clipped by 3 bases and J by 2 bases, with 9 bases between them. The CDR3 is 14 amino acids. The CDR3 sequence is CATSDGTQNYGYTF. The CDR3 bases are TGTGCCACCAGTGATGGGACACAGAACTATGGCTACACCTTC.

This clonotype came up many times. This CDR3 is CASSLQETGGKLFF. The CDR3 DNA follows: TGCGCCAGCAGCCTACAGGAAACAGGAGGAAAACTGTTTTTT. The rearrangement joins TRBV5-1 to TRBJ1-4; tentatively, D is TRBD1 (5 bases). CDR1 and CDR2 (germline): SGHRS, YFSETQ. V was shortened by 4 bases and J by 10 bases, with 17 bases between the two germline ends. CDR3 size: 14 residues.

The V gene is TRBV7-9, the J gene TRBJ1-6; D is undetermined. This CDR3 is 14 amino acids long. CDR1 SEHNR and CDR2 FQNEAQ come from the germline V gene (reference sequence). V lost 6 bases and J 5 bases, leaving 11 bases between the germline ends. CDR3 bases: TGTGCCAGCAGAGCCGGGATGGATAATTCACCCCTCCACTTT. The encoded protein is CASRAGMDNSPLHF.

This clonotype was counted ten times or more. The chain is built from TRBV20-1 and TRBJ2-1, with D perhaps matching TRBD2 (6 bases). This CDR3 is 16 amino acids long. The germline V gene encodes CDR1 DFQATT and CDR2 SNEGSKA (reference sequence). V dropped 6 bases and J dropped 4 bases, with 22 bases sitting between them. The CDR3 DNA sequence: TGCAGTGCCTCGCCGGAGGGCGGAGCAAGGTACAATGAGCAGTTCTTC. It encodes CSASPEGGARYNEQFF.

The gene calls are TRBV9 and TRBJ1-2, with 8 bases identical to TRBD1. Losses at the gene ends were 4 bases for V and 4 bases for J; bases not matched to a gene: 9. CDR3 length: 15 residues. Germline V lookup: CDR1 SGDLS, CDR2 YYNGEE. The DNA of the CDR3 is TGTGCCAGCAGCTTGGGACAGGAGGGAACCTATGGCTACACCTTC. It yields the protein CASSLGQEGTYGYTF.

On this clonotype itself: A much larger clone lies a single base off, so this may be a read error. The chain links TRBV4-3 to TRBJ2-1; D gene uncertain. Germline lookup yields CDR1 LGHNA and CDR2 YSLEER. The CDR3 is 13 amino acids. The V and J ends lost 0 bases and 5 bases respectively, with 5 bases between them. Here the CDR3 reads CASSQEAHNEQFF. CDR3 nucleotide sequence: TGCGCCAGCAGCCAAGAGGCCCACAATGAGCAGTTCTTC.

This clonotype came up many times. The chain combines TRBV27 with TRBJ1-5, with 10 bases identical to TRBD1. This CDR3 comprises 17 residues. CDR1 is MNHEY, CDR2 SMNVEV, per germline (reference sequence). V dropped 1 base and J dropped 3; count of bases not matched to a gene: 6. The CDR3, as DNA: TGTGCCAGCAGTTTATGGGGGGACAGGGGAGTCAATCAGCCCCAGCATTTT. This translates into CASSLWGDRGVNQPQHF.

This clonotype has just a few counts. The gene calls are TRBV18 and TRBJ1-4; D is undetermined. CDR1 is KGHSH and CDR2 is LQKENI in the germline V gene. Trimming pared 2 bases from V and 3 bases from J, leaving 7 bases between. This CDR3 contains 14 residues. The CDR3 DNA reads as TGTGCCAGCTCACCATCGGGTGCTAATGAAAAACTGTTTTTT. It codes for CASSPSGANEKLFF.

Many counts were recorded for this clonotype. The CDR3 loop reads CASSFGLAASYNEQFF. CDR3 in DNA: TGCGCCAGCAGCTTCGGACTAGCGGCGTCCTACAATGAGCAGTTCTTC. The rearrangement uses TRBV5-1 and TRBJ2-1; 10 bases fit TRBD2. The CDR3 is 16 amino acids. CDR1 and CDR2 (germline): SGHRS, YFSETQ. V trimming: 2 bases; J trimming: 1 base; junction bases outside the gene matches: 3. Full variable domain (rest looked up from reference TRBV5-1 and TRBJ2-1): KAGVTQTPRYLIKTRGQQVTLSCSPISGHRSVSWYQQTPGQGLQFLFEYFSETQRNKGNFPGRFSGRQFSNSRSEMNVSTLELGDSALYLCASSFGLAASYNEQFFGPGTRLTVL.

This clonotype was recorded many times. The rearrangement uses TRBV4-1 and TRBJ2-5; 7 positions agree with TRBD1. The trim removed 3 bases at V and 5 bases at J, leaving 9 bases unmatched. Germline lookup yields CDR1 MGHRA and CDR2 YSYEKL. This CDR3 region has 15 residues. The CDR3 bases are TGCGCCAGCAGCCACCCCGGAAGGGGGCAGGAGACCCAGTACTTC. The encoded protein is CASSHPGRGQETQYF.

This clonotype appeared many times. The V and J genes are TRBV5-1 and TRBJ2-7; possibly TRBD2 for D (5 bases). V was cut by 2 bases and J by 0 bases, with 18 bases left in between. Per the germline V gene, CDR1 is SGHRS and CDR2 is YFSETQ. The CDR3 has 17 amino acids. This CDR3 reads CASSFLSGLGSSYEQYF. Written as DNA, the CDR3 is TGCGCCAGCAGCTTTCTGTCGGGCCTTGGGAGCTCCTACGAGCAGTACTTC.

The chain recombines TRBV7-2 with TRBJ2-3, with D maybe TRBD2 (6 bases). This CDR3 has 16 residues. With 1 base removed from V and 4 bases from J, the gap between germline ends came to 15 bases. Germline V lookup: CDR1 SGHTA, CDR2 FQGNSA. CDR3 residues: CASSLVGGIGADTQYF. For the CDR3, the DNA is TGTGCCAGCAGCTTAGTAGGCGGGATCGGGGCAGATACGCAGTATTTT.

This clonotype was seen repeatedly, ten times or more. The chain recombines TRBV20-1 with TRBJ1-2; D ambiguous. Deletions cut 3 bases from V and 3 bases from J, with 5 bases between. CDR1 and CDR2 from the germline V gene are DFQATT and SNEGSKA (reference sequence). The CDR3 is 11 residues long. CDR3 amino acids: CSASVDYGYTF. Here the CDR3 DNA reads TGCAGTGCTAGCGTGGACTATGGCTACACCTTC.

This clonotype occurred many times. This chain links TRBV28 with TRBJ1-3; D gene ambiguous. Trimming pared 6 bases from V and 1 base from J, leaving 10 bases between. This CDR3 contains 14 residues. Per the germline V gene, CDR1 is MDHEN and CDR2 is SYDVKM. This CDR3 reads CASSLLASGNTIYF. The CDR3 DNA sequence: TGTGCCAGCAGCCTGTTAGCTTCTGGAAACACCATATATTTT.

This clonotype came up many times. The chain has TRBV29-1 and TRBJ1-1, with no clear D. Trimming cost V 0 bases and J 0 bases, with 5 bases left between them. CDR1 and CDR2 from the germline V gene are SQVTM and ANQGSEA. The CDR3 loop spans 13 amino acids. The CDR3 region has the DNA TGCAGCGTTGAAGAAACTGTGAACACTGAAGCTTTCTTT. Its protein product is CSVEETVNTEAFF.

This clonotype occurred many times. This chain uses TRBV7-2 with TRBJ2-7; 8 nucleotides match TRBD2. V lost 6 bases to trimming and J lost 3 bases; unmatched junction nucleotides: 4. The CDR3 length is 13 residues. Germline CDR1 SGHTA, CDR2 FQGNSA. The CDR3 coding sequence is TGTGCCAGCAGTGTAGCGGGGTTCTACGAGCAGTACTTC. Residues: CASSVAGFYEQYF.

In its sample, this clonotype was seen many times. The V and J genes are TRBV27 and TRBJ2-3; 10 bases map to TRBD2. The V gene's germline CDR1 is MNHEY and CDR2 SMNVEV (reference sequence). There are 16 residues in the CDR3. V gave up 1 base and J gave up 1 base; unmatched junction bases: 2. In nucleotides, the CDR3 is TGTGCCAGCAGTTTATGGGGGACTAGCGGCACAGATACGCAGTATTTT. It is translated as CASSLWGTSGTDTQYF.

This clonotype appeared many times. The genes are TRBV28 and TRBJ1-2; a possible D gene is TRBD1 (5 bases). From germline, CDR1 is MDHEN and CDR2 SYDVKM. CDR3 size: 14 residues. V shed 10 bases and J shed 4 bases, with 19 bases lying between them. CDR3 residues: CATIFKGRTYGYTF. CDR3 sequence (DNA): TGTGCCACGATCTTTAAGGGGCGTACCTATGGCTACACCTTC.

This clonotype has ten or more counts. V and J are TRBV29-1 and TRBJ1-5; a weak D match, TRBD1 (6 bases). The CDR3 sequence is 13 residues long. Per germline, CDR1 SQVTM and CDR2 ANQGSEA. Trimming cost V 3 bases and J 5 bases, with 11 bases left between them. In DNA form, the CDR3 reads TGCAGCGTTGAGGGGGGCGTGGATCAGCCCCAGCATTTT. Its protein is CSVEGGVDQPQHF.

This clonotype was detected ten times or more. This chain uses TRBV7-3 with TRBJ1-1; D gene unclear. The CDR3 sequence is 14 residues long. V gave up 2 bases and J gave up 1 base, with 8 bases separating them. Germline lookup yields CDR1 SGHTA and CDR2 FQGTGA. The CDR3 reads CASSLGRTNTEAFF. The CDR3 DNA follows: TGTGCCAGCAGCTTAGGACGGACGAACACTGAAGCTTTCTTT.

This chain uses TRBV27 with TRBJ2-3; 10 bases line up with TRBD2. Germline trimming cut 2 bases from V and 4 bases from J; bases unmatched to any gene: 6. This CDR3 comprises 16 residues. Germline V CDR1 and CDR2: MNHEY, SMNVEV (reference sequence). The CDR3 bases are TGTGCCAGCAGTTTAAGTGTGCTAGCGGGAGCAGATACGCAGTATTTT. It translates to CASSLSVLAGADTQYF.

This clonotype has ten or more counts. J is TRBJ1-6 and V is TRBV6-2 or TRBV6-3; no reliable D call. This CDR3 has 15 residues. Trimming took off 0 bases at V and 9 bases at J, with 12 bases between the two ends. Germline CDR1 MNHEY, CDR2 SVGEGT. This CDR3 is CASSYSVRTGSPLHF. The CDR3, as DNA: TGTGCCAGCAGTTACTCTGTCCGTACCGGTTCACCCCTCCACTTT.

The table lists this clonotype with many counts. This chain links TRBV2 with TRBJ1-6, with D unclear. The V gene's germline CDR1 is SNHLY and CDR2 FYNNEI. V was cut by 4 bases and J by 0 bases, with 7 bases left in between. The CDR3 contains 15 residues. CDR3 region: CASSVESSYNSPLHF. CDR3 coding DNA: TGTGCCAGCAGTGTAGAGAGCTCCTATAATTCACCCCTCCACTTT.

This clonotype has ten or more counts. The V call is TRBV6-1, the J call TRBJ2-5, with 8 bases fitting TRBD2. CDR1 and CDR2 (germline): MNHNS, SASEGT. The CDR3 spans 15 residues. J lost 1 base, V lost 4 bases, and 5 bases had no gene match. The CDR3: CASSGSAGGQETQYF. The CDR3 region has the DNA TGTGCCAGCAGTGGATCCGCGGGAGGCCAAGAGACCCAGTACTTC.